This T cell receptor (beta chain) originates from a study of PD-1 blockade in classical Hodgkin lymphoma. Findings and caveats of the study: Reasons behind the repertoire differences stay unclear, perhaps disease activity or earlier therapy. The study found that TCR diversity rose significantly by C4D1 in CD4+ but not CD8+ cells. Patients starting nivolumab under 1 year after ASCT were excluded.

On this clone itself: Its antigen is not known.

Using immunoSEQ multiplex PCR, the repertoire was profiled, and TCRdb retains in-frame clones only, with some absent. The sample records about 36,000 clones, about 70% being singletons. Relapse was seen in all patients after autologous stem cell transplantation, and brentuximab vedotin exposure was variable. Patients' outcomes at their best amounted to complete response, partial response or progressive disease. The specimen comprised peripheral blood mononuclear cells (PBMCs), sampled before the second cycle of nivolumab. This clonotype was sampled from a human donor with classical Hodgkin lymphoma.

CDR3 nucleotide sequence: TGTGCCAGCAGTTACGGGACATTGAACACTGAAGCTTTCTTT. Encoded protein: CASSYGTLNTEAFF. This chain uses TRBV25-1 with TRBJ1-1, with D tentatively TRBD1 (6 bases). Deletions cut 5 bases from V and 0 bases from J, with 10 bases between. The CDR3 is 14 amino acids. Germline V gene data show CDR1 as MGHDK and CDR2 as SYGVNS.